Following are 24 T cell receptor beta chains from one sample sequenced in a study of cytomegalovirus exposure and HLA in healthy donors. 60 Vbeta and 13 Jbeta primers were used in PCR. This table comes from immunoSEQ multiplex PCR, and its TCRdb copy is limited to in-frame clones, with some not included. The table lists roughly 120,000 clones, around 74% of them singletons. Sequencing used PBMCs. Source of these receptors: a man aged 55 to 70 in good health and CMV-seropositive.

The CDR3 nucleotides are TGTGCCAGCAGCCTGGGGGCTTACACTGAAGCTTTCTTT. It specifies CASSLGAYTEAFF. This chain links TRBV7-9 with TRBJ1-1; weak D call: TRBD1 (6 bases). CDR3 length equals 13 residues. CDR1 is SEHNR, CDR2 FQNEAQ, per germline (reference sequence). Trimming pared 5 bases from V and 3 bases from J, leaving 10 bases between.

This chain uses TRBV10-3 with TRBJ2-5; TRBD1 matches at 9 bases. Germline CDR1 is ENHRY and CDR2 is SYGVKD. The CDR3 is 15 residues long. V gave up 2 bases and J gave up 6 bases; unmatched junction bases: 7. CDR3 protein: CAISEVGTGRKTQYF. In DNA, the CDR3 is TGTGCCATCAGTGAGGTAGGGACAGGGAGGAAGACCCAGTACTTC.

The chain employs TRBV5-5 and TRBJ2-7, with 7 bases aligning to TRBD2. The CDR3 extends over 12 amino acids. The germline CDR1 and CDR2 sequences are SGHKS and YYEKEE (reference sequence). Trimming removed 5 bases from V and 6 bases from J; junction bases left unmatched: 5. The CDR3 loop reads CASSLTGGEQYF. CDR3 bases: TGTGCCAGCAGTCTCACGGGGGGCGAGCAGTACTTC.

The CDR3 region has the DNA TGTGCCACCAGCAGAGGTAACGCCGGGACTAGCGGGAGGCGGAACAATGAGCAGTTCTTC. This codes for CATSRGNAGTSGRRNNEQFF. The chain carries TRBV15 and TRBJ2-1, with 15 bases that match TRBD2. V was pared by 1 base and J by 5 bases, with 12 bases of the junction left unmatched. The CDR3 has 20 amino acids. The germline V gene encodes CDR1 LNHNV and CDR2 YYDKDF (reference sequence).

This clone showed up just a few times. The chain couples TRBV6-1 to TRBJ1-5; D remains unclear. Trimming stripped 2 bases from V and 5 bases from J, with 10 bases between. Germline V gene data show CDR1 as MNHNS and CDR2 as SASEGT. The length of the CDR3 is 14 residues. CDR3 bases: TGTGCCAGCAGTGAAAAGCCGGAGTATCAGCCCCAGCATTTT. Translated: CASSEKPEYQPQHF.

This chain connects TRBV7-3 to TRBJ1-1; no reliable D call. The V end was cut by 5 bases, the J end by 5 bases, with 12 bases between. Germline CDR1 and CDR2: SGHTA and FQGTGA. The CDR3 loop spans 13 amino acids. CDR3 nucleotides: TGTGCCAGCAGCCCCTCGGGAGGGACTGAAGCTTTCTTT. The encoded protein is CASSPSGGTEAFF.

V gene TRBV5-1 combines with J gene TRBJ2-1; 13 bases match TRBD2. From germline, CDR1 is SGHRS and CDR2 YFSETQ. J was trimmed by 7 bases and V by 1 base; bases with no gene match: 2. This CDR3 comprises 15 residues. CDR3 bases: TGCGCCAGCAGCTTGTTGACTAGCGGGGGGAATGAGCAGTTCTTC. The encoded protein is CASSLLTSGGNEQFF.

This sequence joins TRBV19 and TRBJ1-1; D ambiguous. The V end lost 7 bases, the J end lost 4 bases, and 19 bases lay between the germline ends. Germline CDR1 and CDR2: LNHDA and SQIVND (reference sequence). The CDR3 sequence is 15 residues long. The CDR3 region has the DNA TGTGCCAGTACAGACGACCCCCGGAGTAGCACTGAAGCTTTCTTT. Residues: CASTDDPRSSTEAFF.

This clone occurred a few times. V usage is TRBV21-1 and J usage is TRBJ1-2; the D call TRBD1 from the table was never checked on the DNA. TRBV21-1 is labeled a pseudogene. The CDR3 spans 16 residues. CDR3 sequence: CASSPQGTTTGYGYTF. CDR3 DNA sequence: TGTGCCAGCAGCCCCCAGGGGACCACCACCGGCTATGGCTACACCTTC.

The chain uses TRBV6-1 and TRBJ1-6; D ambiguous. Germline CDR1 is MNHNS and CDR2 is SASEGT. V was pared by 7 bases and J by 9 bases, with 16 bases between. CDR3 size: 14 residues. The CDR3 loop is CASTAGGGGSPLHF. CDR3 nucleotides: TGTGCCAGCACCGCGGGAGGAGGAGGTTCACCCCTCCACTTT.

This chain links TRBV29-1 with TRBJ2-5; 11 bases match TRBD1. V shed 4 bases and J 8 bases; nucleotides not matched to a gene: 18. CDR3 length equals 17 residues. Germline-derived CDR1 and CDR2 are SQVTM and ANQGSEA. The CDR3 spells CSVVLYSGDRGIGTQYF. CDR3 sequence (DNA): TGCAGCGTTGTACTCTACTCAGGGGACAGGGGGATCGGAACCCAGTACTTC.

This clone was seen more than once but under ten times. This sequence joins TRBV18 and TRBJ1-2; 7 bases align to TRBD1. V lost 5 bases, J lost 0 bases, and 6 bases stayed unmatched. The CDR3 contains 15 residues. Germline V CDR1 and CDR2: KGHSH, LQKENI. Written as DNA, the CDR3 is TGTGCCAGCTCATCCGAACAGGGGTCTAACTATGGCTACACCTTC. It specifies CASSSEQGSNYGYTF.

The J gene is TRBJ1-2, the V gene TRBV12-5; D may be TRBD1 (5 bases). The CDR3 runs to 15 residues. Germline assignment: CDR1 LGHNT and CDR2 FRNRAP. V dropped 6 bases and J dropped 4 bases, with 18 bases sitting between them. The CDR3 here is CASGRDPGEGYGYTF. CDR3 sequence (DNA): TGTGCTAGTGGCCGGGACCCGGGGGAGGGCTATGGCTACACCTTC.

The chain's CDR3 is CAISDGQLAIEQYF. The CDR3 region has the DNA TGTGCCATCAGTGATGGCCAACTAGCAATAGAGCAGTACTTC. V and J are TRBV10-3 and TRBJ2-7; D might be TRBD2 (6 bases). The germline V gene has CDR1 ENHRY and CDR2 SYGVKD. Trimming removed 3 bases from V and 7 bases from J, with 16 bases in between. This CDR3 contains 14 residues.

This chain joins TRBV19 and TRBJ1-2; D gene ambiguous. This CDR3 contains 13 residues. Germline V CDR1 and CDR2: LNHDA, SQIVND (reference sequence). The V end lost 10 bases, the J end lost 0 bases, and 12 bases lay between the germline ends. The CDR3 here is CATWRTSNYGYTF. In DNA, the CDR3 is TGTGCCACGTGGAGAACTTCTAACTATGGCTACACCTTC.

The chain is built from TRBV6-6 and TRBJ2-7; 7 bases are a match to TRBD1. The germline CDR1 and CDR2 sequences are MNHNY and SVGAGI (reference sequence). V was clipped by 5 bases and J by 6 bases; unmatched bases: 10. This CDR3 contains 14 residues. The CDR3 region is CASSLQGPGSEQYF. The CDR3 DNA reads TGTGCCAGCAGTCTACAGGGGCCAGGAAGCGAGCAGTACTTC.

The chain has TRBV5-1 and TRBJ2-7, with TRBD1 matching 7 bases. V shed 3 bases and J 4 bases; nucleotides not matched to a gene: 7. Germline CDR1 reads SGHRS; CDR2 reads YFSETQ. The CDR3 is 14 amino acids. Here the CDR3 reads CASSSTAQGYEQYF. The DNA for the CDR3 is TGCGCCAGCAGCTCTACTGCACAGGGGTACGAGCAGTACTTC.

This clone was detected once. J is TRBJ1-1 and V is TRBV10-3, with TRBD1 identical over 9 bases. This CDR3 region has 15 residues. The germline CDR1 and CDR2 sequences are ENHRY and SYGVKD. The ends lost 2 bases at V and 4 bases at J; junction bases unmatched: 5. The CDR3 reads CAISEIPQGATEAFF. The CDR3 region has the DNA TGTGCCATCAGTGAGATCCCACAGGGGGCCACTGAAGCTTTCTTT.

This rearrangement joins TRBV5-1 to TRBJ1-1, with 8 bases fitting TRBD1. With V trimmed by 3 bases and J by 1 base, 2 bases remained unmatched. The CDR3 has 14 amino acids. CDR1 is SGHRS and CDR2 is YFSETQ in the germline V gene. The CDR3 spells CASSSGQANTEAFF. DNA of the CDR3: TGCGCCAGCAGCTCGGGACAGGCGAACACTGAAGCTTTCTTT. Filled out from reference TRBV5-1 and TRBJ1-1, the complete variable domain reads KAGVTQTPRYLIKTRGQQVTLSCSPISGHRSVSWYQQTPGQGLQFLFEYFSETQRNKGNFPGRFSGRQFSNSRSEMNVSTLELGDSALYLCASSSGQANTEAFFGQGTRLTVV.

This clone showed up just a few times. This chain uses TRBV4-1 with TRBJ1-5; 7 nucleotides line up with TRBD1. The CDR3 is made up of 16 amino acids. V lost 1 base to trimming and J lost 4 bases; unmatched junction nucleotides: 7. In germline, CDR1 is MGHRA, CDR2 YSYEKL. CDR3 nucleotides: TGCGCCAGCAGCCAAGTACTACCGGGACAGAATCAGCCCCAGCATTTT. This translates into CASSQVLPGQNQPQHF.

This clone came up a few times. A read error may account for a junction end that differs from germline. J is TRBJ2-2 and V is TRBV9; 9 bases agree with TRBD2. The CDR3 has 13 amino acids. Germline values: CDR1 SGDLS, CDR2 YYNGEE. DNA of the CDR3: TGTGCCAGCAGGCGGGAGGGGCACCGGGGAGCTGTTTTT. As protein: CASRREGHRGAVF.

The gene calls are TRBV9 and TRBJ2-7; TRBD1 agrees at 9 bases. CDR3 length: 15 residues. Trimming at V came to 4 bases and at J to 5 bases, leaving 10 bases not matched to a gene. Germline assignment: CDR1 SGDLS and CDR2 YYNGEE. The CDR3 DNA is TGTGCCAGCAGCTTATCCGGGACAGGGTACAACGAGCAGTACTTC. Translating gives CASSLSGTGYNEQYF.

The genes are TRBV6-1 and TRBJ2-7; 7 bases are shared with TRBD1. This CDR3 comprises 14 residues. V shed 10 bases, J shed 1 base, and the junction held 10 bases outside the gene matches. The V gene's germline CDR1 is MNHNS and CDR2 SASEGT. CDR3 sequence: CATLKGQSSYEQYF. The CDR3 DNA sequence: TGTGCCACCCTTAAGGGACAGTCATCCTACGAGCAGTACTTC.

The rearrangement joins TRBV18 to TRBJ2-2, with a possible D match to TRBD2 (6 bases). The CDR3 has 16 residues. V shed 2 bases and J shed 3 bases, with 13 bases lying between them. From germline, CDR1 is KGHSH and CDR2 LQKENI. DNA of the CDR3: TGTGCCAGCTCACCAAGTCAGACTAGGCACACCGGGGAGCTGTTTTTT. It translates to CASSPSQTRHTGELFF.